This T cell receptor (beta chain) was captured in a study of cytomegalovirus exposure and HLA in healthy donors. Study-wide results and limits: In vitro confirmation showed a few CMV-associated chains to be CMV antigen specific.

The PCR made use of 60 Vbeta and 13 Jbeta primers. The data were produced by immunoSEQ multiplex PCR, yet TCRdb's version contains in-frame clones alone and is incomplete. The sample contains some 130,000 clones, about 70% of which appear only once. Germline loops: CDR1 SGHTA, CDR2 FQGNSA. Trimming removed 3 bases at V and 8 bases at J, with 11 bases between. The CDR3 runs 13 residues. To note about this clone: What it binds is not known.

The sequencing sample was made of PBMCs. This TCR was recovered from a man aged 35-49 years in good health and CMV-seronegative. The V and J genes are TRBV7-2 and TRBJ2-1; D may be TRBD1 (5 bases). CDR3: CASSFQGGDEQFF. The CDR3 DNA follows: TGTGCCAGCAGCTTTCAGGGTGGCGATGAGCAGTTCTTC.